The 25 T cell receptor beta chains reported below all come from one sample, sequenced in a study of blood T cell repertoires in COVID-19. Here immunoSEQ multiplex PCR was the method, and the copy in TCRdb shows in-frame clones only, minus some. The data show 140,000 to 150,000 clones, with more than 70% seen just once and roughly 13% held by the top ten. Sequencing used peripheral blood. These receptors were taken from a man in his sixties with active or convalescent COVID-19.

This clone appeared a single time. The chain recombines TRBV28 with TRBJ2-7; 14 bases map to TRBD2. This CDR3 has 17 amino acids. In germline, CDR1 is MDHEN, CDR2 SYDVKM. Unmatched junction bases numbered 13, after V lost 7 bases and J lost 5 bases. CDR3 bases: TGTGCCAGCAAGCGACCCGGGACTAGCGGGGGTGCCCACGAGCAGTACTTC. Translation gives CASKRPGTSGGAHEQYF. Looking up the rest from reference TRBV28 and TRBJ2-7 gives the full variable domain: DVKVTQSSRYLVKRTGEKVFLECVQDMDHENMFWYRQDPGLGLRLIYFSYDVKMKEKGDIPEGYSVSREKKERFSLILESASTNQTSMYLCASKRPGTSGGAHEQYFGPGTRLTVT.

The table lists this clone with a count of one. The gene calls are TRBV12-3 or TRBV12-4 and TRBJ1-5; unclear D gene. This CDR3 is built from 13 residues. V dropped 3 bases and J dropped 7 bases, with 10 bases sitting between them. The CDR3 DNA reads as TGTGCCAGCAGTTTGTCGGGAGAGCAGCCCCAGCATTTT. Translated, it gives CASSLSGEQPQHF.

This clone showed up just a few times. Other DNA sequences within the sample encode an identical CDR3. The chain recombines TRBV19 with TRBJ1-2, with D maybe TRBD1 (6 bases). This CDR3 spans 12 amino acids. Per germline, CDR1 LNHDA and CDR2 SQIVND (reference sequence). The germline V and J ends were trimmed by 6 bases and 4 bases, with 9 bases remaining between them. The CDR3 nucleotides are TGTGCCAGTAGGATACAGGGCTATGGCTACACCTTC. The encoded protein is CASRIQGYGYTF.

The V call is TRBV20-1, the J call TRBJ2-3; D gene ambiguous. V lost 6 bases, J lost 4 bases, and 8 bases lay in between. Germline V gives CDR1 DFQATT, CDR2 SNEGSKA (reference sequence). The CDR3 consists of 11 residues. The CDR3 region is CSALYPDTQYF. CDR3 nucleotide sequence: TGCAGTGCCCTGTATCCAGATACGCAGTATTTT.

In this sample, this clone turned up once. The chain joins TRBV3-1 (or the pseudogene TRBV3-2) to TRBJ2-2; a possible D gene is TRBD2 (5 bases). Germline assignment: CDR1 LGHDT and CDR2 YNNKEL (reference sequence). V dropped 8 bases and J dropped 5 bases, with 9 bases sitting between them. CDR3 length: 12 amino acids. The CDR3: CASSRRTGELFF. The CDR3 nucleotides are TGTGCCAGCTCGAGGAGGACCGGGGAGCTGTTTTTT.

V usage is TRBV18 and J usage is TRBJ2-2, with D possibly being TRBD1 (6 bases). Trimming stripped 2 bases from V and 4 bases from J, with 14 bases between. The CDR3 extends over 16 amino acids. Germline V lookup: CDR1 KGHSH, CDR2 LQKENI. CDR3 DNA sequence: TGTGCCAGCTCACCAGGCTATGGACAGATCACCGGGGAGCTGTTTTTT. Protein: CASSPGYGQITGELFF.

This clone was detected once. The chain uses TRBV13 and TRBJ2-3; D is possibly TRBD1 (6 bases). This CDR3 spans 16 amino acids. Looked up from germline, CDR1 is PRHDT and CDR2 is FYEKMQ (reference sequence). V was cut by 5 bases and J by 2 bases, with 17 bases left in between. Here the CDR3 reads CASSERTDYLTDTQYF. The CDR3 DNA reads TGTGCCAGCAGCGAACGGACAGACTATCTCACAGATACGCAGTATTTT.

The count of this clone is one. This chain joins TRBV6-5 and TRBJ1-6; 11 bases fit TRBD1. Germline-derived CDR1 and CDR2 are MNHEY and SVGAGI. This CDR3 has 14 amino acids. Germline trimming cut 5 bases from V and 7 bases from J; bases unmatched to any gene: 1. The CDR3 loop is CASSRTGGNSPLHF. CDR3 nucleotide sequence: TGTGCCAGCAGTCGGACAGGGGGCAATTCACCCCTCCACTTT.

The chain has TRBV7-2 and TRBJ2-7; TRBD1 agrees at 10 bases. V dropped 3 bases and J dropped 6; count of bases not matched to a gene: 5. This CDR3 spans 14 amino acids. CDR1 is SGHTA, CDR2 FQGNSA, per germline. In DNA form, the CDR3 reads TGTGCCAGCAGCTTCGGGACAGGGGTTGGCGAGCAGTACTTC. Encoded protein: CASSFGTGVGEQYF.

V is TRBV5-4 and J is TRBJ2-2; tentative D call: TRBD2 (6 bases). The CDR3 sequence is 15 residues long. Germline lookup yields CDR1 SGHNT and CDR2 YYREEE (reference sequence). V was pared by 5 bases and J by 6 bases, with 17 bases between. Here the CDR3 DNA reads TGTGCCAGCAGACCTGGTGGAGGGTGGGCCGGGGAGCTGTTTTTT. It codes for CASRPGGGWAGELFF.

The chain employs TRBV25-1 and TRBJ1-1; weak D call: TRBD1 (6 bases). CDR3 length equals 14 residues. V lost 4 bases and J 1 base, leaving 10 bases between the germline ends. The germline gives CDR1 MGHDK, CDR2 SYGVNS. The CDR3 here is CASSAAGANTEAFF. The CDR3 coding sequence is TGTGCCAGCAGTGCTGCAGGGGCGAACACTGAAGCTTTCTTT.

The genes are TRBV12-2 and TRBJ2-7; the D call in the table, TRBD2, was not verified against the DNA. TRBV12-2 has pseudogene status. This CDR3 spans 17 amino acids. The CDR3 here is CASRSDPGTSGRDEQYF. In DNA, the CDR3 is TGTGCAAGTCGCTCCGACCCAGGGACTAGCGGGAGAGACGAGCAGTACTTC.

The V call is TRBV2, the J call TRBJ2-5; 7 nucleotides match TRBD2. Germline-derived CDR1 and CDR2 are SNHLY and FYNNEI. The V and J ends lost 8 bases and 7 bases, in that order; junction bases with no gene match: 1. This CDR3 has 10 amino acids. The CDR3 protein is CASGGGTQYF. The CDR3 DNA sequence: TGTGCCAGCGGGGGGGGGACCCAGTACTTC.

This sequence joins TRBV6-5 and TRBJ2-1, with 9 positions matching TRBD2. Germline assignment: CDR1 MNHEY and CDR2 SVGAGI. Trimming at V came to 5 bases and at J to 6 bases, leaving 5 bases not matched to a gene. This CDR3 spans 14 amino acids. The CDR3 coding sequence is TGTGCCAGCAGTCGGGGAGCGGGAGGCAATGAGCAGTTCTTC. Its translation is CASSRGAGGNEQFF.

This clone is a singleton in its sample. The chain uses TRBV11-3 and TRBJ1-1, with TRBD1 matching 8 bases. CDR3 length: 15 amino acids. Looked up from germline, CDR1 is SGHNT and CDR2 is YENEEA. V lost 0 bases, J lost 2 bases, and 2 bases stayed unmatched. CDR3 coding DNA: TGTGCCAGCAGCTTAGATGGACAGGGCAACACTGAAGCTTTCTTT. Residues: CASSLDGQGNTEAFF. Full variable domain (remainder filled in from reference TRBV11-3 and TRBJ1-1): EAGVVQSPRYKIIEKKQPVAFWCNPISGHNTLYWYLQNLGQGPELLIRYENEEAVDDSQLPKDRFSAERLKGVDSTLKIQPAELGDSAVYLCASSLDGQGNTEAFFGQGTRLTVV.

This clone was recorded many times. The chain recombines TRBV7-2 with TRBJ2-7; 7 nucleotides agree with TRBD2. V dropped 5 bases and J dropped 5; count of bases not matched to a gene: 9. The CDR3 is made up of 14 amino acids. Germline V lookup: CDR1 SGHTA, CDR2 FQGNSA. CDR3 region: CASSRDGRLDEQYF. The CDR3, as DNA: TGTGCCAGCAGCAGGGACGGGAGGCTCGACGAGCAGTACTTC.

The V gene is TRBV5-1, the J gene TRBJ2-2; the D is unclear. Deletions cut 3 bases from V and 7 bases from J, with 10 bases between. This CDR3 region has 13 residues. CDR1 SGHRS and CDR2 YFSETQ come from the germline V gene. Here the CDR3 DNA reads TGCGCCAGCAGCTCGACACTGGGCGGGGAGCTGTTTTTT. Its protein is CASSSTLGGELFF.

The chain is built from TRBV6-6 and TRBJ1-2; 7 positions match TRBD1. Germline lookup yields CDR1 MNHNY and CDR2 SVGAGI (reference sequence). CDR3 size: 13 residues. Losses at the gene ends were 5 bases for V and 4 bases for J; bases not matched to a gene: 4. The CDR3 is CASSNGTVYGYTF. CDR3 coding DNA: TGTGCCAGCAGTAATGGGACAGTCTATGGCTACACCTTC.

The chain combines TRBV7-9 with TRBJ2-3, with 8 nucleotides matching TRBD2. Germline loops: CDR1 SEHNR, CDR2 FQNEAQ (reference sequence). J lost 1 base, V lost 5 bases, and 8 bases had no gene match. The CDR3 consists of 16 residues. The chain's CDR3 is CASSKQAGAGTDTQYF. The CDR3 DNA is TGTGCCAGCAGCAAACAAGCGGGAGCGGGCACAGATACGCAGTATTTT. The full variable domain, completed using reference TRBV7-9 and TRBJ2-3, is DTGVSQNPRHKITKRGQNVTFRCDPISEHNRLYWYRQTLGQGPEFLTYFQNEAQLEKSRLLSDRFSAERPKGSFSTLEIQRTEQGDSAMYLCASSKQAGAGTDTQYFGPGTRLTVL.

The chain has TRBV6-5 and TRBJ2-7; 11 nucleotides match TRBD2. This CDR3 region has 14 residues. Germline CDR1 and CDR2: MNHEY and SVGAGI. The junction had 3 bases not matched to a gene; V was cut back by 4 bases and J by 4 bases. The CDR3 DNA reads TGTGCCAGCAGTTCACTAGCGGGAGTATACGAGCAGTACTTC. Translating it yields CASSSLAGVYEQYF.

The chain employs TRBV5-1 and TRBJ2-1; D call uncertain. The CDR3 extends over 12 amino acids. Germline V gives CDR1 SGHRS, CDR2 YFSETQ. Deletions cut 3 bases from V and 6 bases from J, with 7 bases between. The CDR3 protein is CASSSSGNEQFF. The CDR3 bases are TGCGCCAGCAGCTCGTCGGGCAATGAGCAGTTCTTC.

The chain joins TRBV29-1 to TRBJ1-4; a possible D gene is TRBD1 (5 bases). V lost 0 bases and J 7 bases, leaving 12 bases between the germline ends. Germline V gene data show CDR1 as SQVTM and CDR2 as ANQGSEA. CDR3 length equals 14 residues. CDR3 coding DNA: TGCAGCGTTGAAGATCCCGGGAGGGGTGAAAAACTGTTTTTT. Protein product: CSVEDPGRGEKLFF.

The chain employs TRBV5-4 and TRBJ1-2, with 8 bases that match TRBD1. The germline V gene has CDR1 SGHNT and CDR2 YYREEE (reference sequence). This CDR3 is 17 amino acids long. V shed 3 bases, J shed 5 bases, and the junction held 15 bases outside the gene matches. The CDR3 region has the DNA TGTGCCAGCAGCTCCGGACAGGGAAAACTTCCTAGGTATGGCTACACCTTC. Its protein product is CASSSGQGKLPRYGYTF. Looking up the rest from reference TRBV5-4 and TRBJ1-2 gives the full variable domain: ETGVTQSPTHLIKTRGQQVTLRCSSQSGHNTVSWYQQALGQGPQFIFQYYREEENGRGNFPPRFSGLQFPNYSSELNVNALELDDSALYLCASSSGQGKLPRYGYTFGSGTRLTVV.

The chain carries TRBV19 and TRBJ2-7, with TRBD2 matching 7 bases. Trimming took 1 base from V and 0 from J; bases not matched to a gene: 3. The length of the CDR3 is 15 residues. Germline V gives CDR1 LNHDA, CDR2 SQIVND (reference sequence). This chain's CDR3 is CASSIVLADSYEQYF. Written as DNA, the CDR3 is TGTGCCAGTAGTATAGTTCTAGCGGACTCCTACGAGCAGTACTTC.

J is TRBJ2-4 and V is TRBV19; 7 bases line up with TRBD2. The J segment lost 3 bases and the V segment lost 1 base, leaving 3 bases of the junction unmatched. The CDR3 contains 15 residues. Germline lookup yields CDR1 LNHDA and CDR2 SQIVND (reference sequence). CDR3 protein: CASSIAGGLKNIQYF. CDR3 in DNA: TGTGCCAGTAGTATAGCGGGAGGACTCAAAAACATTCAGTACTTC.